This T cell receptor beta chain is drawn from a study of blood T cell repertoires in COVID-19. Study summary: Material from acute and convalescent COVID-19 was sourced from the United States, Italy and Spain. T cells, B-cell-depleted T cells, or PBMCs provided the cDNA or gDNA that served as material.

This CDR3 has 16 residues. The ends lost 7 bases at V and 7 bases at J; junction bases unmatched: 17. Germline-derived CDR1 and CDR2 are SGHAT and FQNNGV. In the authors' workflow: The assay estimated nucleated cells by amplifying reference gene primers. The protocol was immunoSEQ multiplex PCR, while the TCRdb copy is restricted to in-frame clones and leaves out a portion. V and J calls and clone size are copied from that table; D and trimming were computed from the DNA. The table lists roughly 120,000 clones, about nine tenths of them singletons, with under 2% in the top ten. This chain uses TRBV11-2 with TRBJ1-1; 8 bases match TRBD1. The sample was peripheral blood. The receptor comes from a human donor with active COVID-19. The donor label of this sample is uncertain. The CDR3: CASNPGPGQGAIEAFF. CDR3 sequence (DNA): TGTGCCAGCAACCCAGGGCCTGGGCAGGGGGCGATTGAAGCTTTCTTT.